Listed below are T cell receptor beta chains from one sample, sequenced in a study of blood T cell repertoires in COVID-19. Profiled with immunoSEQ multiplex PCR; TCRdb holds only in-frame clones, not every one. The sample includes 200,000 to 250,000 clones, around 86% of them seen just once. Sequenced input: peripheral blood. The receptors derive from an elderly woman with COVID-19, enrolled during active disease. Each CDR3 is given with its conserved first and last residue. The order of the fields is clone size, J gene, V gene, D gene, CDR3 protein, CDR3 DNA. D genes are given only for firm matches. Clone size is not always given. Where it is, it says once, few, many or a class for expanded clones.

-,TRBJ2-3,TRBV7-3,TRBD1,CASSLGTARDTDTQYF,TGTGCCAGCAGCTTAGGGACAGCCCGGGACACAGATACGCAGTATTTT
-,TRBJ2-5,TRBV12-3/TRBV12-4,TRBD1,CASSLRGPETQYF,TGTGCCAGCAGTTTGAGGGGGCCAGAGACCCAGTACTTC
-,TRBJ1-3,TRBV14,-,CASSQELLGRNTIYF,TGTGCCAGCAGCCAAGAACTGCTGGGCAGGAACACCATATATTTT
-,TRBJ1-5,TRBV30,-,CAWSVNSAGQPQHF,TGTGCCTGGAGTGTAAATTCTGCAGGTCAGCCCCAGCATTTT
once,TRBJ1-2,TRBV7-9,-,CASSPWEGRSNGYTF,TGTGCCAGCAGCCCCTGGGAGGGGAGATCGAATGGCTACACCTTC
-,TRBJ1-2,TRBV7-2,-,CASTPSGGASYYGYTF,TGTGCCAGCACCCCGAGCGGGGGGGCTTCGTACTATGGCTACACCTTC
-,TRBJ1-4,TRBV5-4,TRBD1,CVSSYGTGNEKLFF,TGTGTCAGCAGCTATGGGACAGGGAATGAAAAACTGTTTTTT
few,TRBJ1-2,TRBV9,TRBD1,CASSVVDRDKGYTF,TGTGCCAGCAGCGTAGTGGACAGGGACAAGGGCTACACCTTC
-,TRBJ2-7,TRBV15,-,CATSRDRDRRYF,TGTGCCACCAGCAGAGACAGGGATAGGAGGTACTTC
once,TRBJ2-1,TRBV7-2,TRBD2,CASSHPTSGVLSSYNEQFF,TGTGCCAGCAGCCACCCGACTAGCGGGGTATTGAGCTCCTACAATGAGCAGTTCTTC
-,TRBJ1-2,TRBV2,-,CASSESSYGYTF,TGTGCCAGCAGTGAATCGAGTTATGGCTACACCTTC
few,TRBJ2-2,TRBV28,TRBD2,CASSLRLAGLPGELFF,TGTGCCAGCAGTCTCAGACTAGCGGGACTCCCCGGGGAGCTGTTTTTT
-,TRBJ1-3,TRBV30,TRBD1,CAWREPDRGLGNTIYF,TGTGCCTGGAGAGAGCCGGACAGGGGGCTTGGAAACACCATATATTTT
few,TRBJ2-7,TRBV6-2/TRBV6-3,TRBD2,CASSRGLAGVYEQYF,TGTGCCAGCAGTCGGGGACTAGCGGGAGTCTACGAGCAGTACTTC
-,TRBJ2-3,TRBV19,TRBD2,CASSWSSGGATDTQYF,TGTGCCAGTAGTTGGAGTAGCGGGGGGGCCACAGATACGCAGTATTTT
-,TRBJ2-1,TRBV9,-,CASSSRQREQFF,TGTGCCAGCAGCTCCCGTCAGCGCGAGCAGTTCTTC
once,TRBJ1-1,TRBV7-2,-,CASSAQPGVNTEAFF,TGTGCCAGCAGCGCGCAACCAGGGGTGAACACTGAAGCTTTCTTT
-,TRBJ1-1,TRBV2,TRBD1,CATHEGAKNTEAFF,TGTGCCACCCACGAGGGGGCGAAGAACACTGAAGCTTTCTTT
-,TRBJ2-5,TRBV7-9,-,CASSLAMATWTQYF,TGTGCCAGCAGCTTAGCAATGGCGACTTGGACCCAGTACTTC
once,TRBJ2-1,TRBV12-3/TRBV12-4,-,CASSLGRVEQFF,TGTGCCAGCAGCTTAGGGCGGGTTGAGCAGTTCTTC
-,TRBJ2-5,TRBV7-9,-,CASSSLAVGVKETQYF,TGTGCCAGCAGCTCCTTGGCAGTCGGGGTGAAAGAGACCCAGTACTTC
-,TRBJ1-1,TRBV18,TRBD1,CASSRDRDTEAFF,TGTGCCAGCTCACGGGACAGGGACACTGAAGCTTTCTTT
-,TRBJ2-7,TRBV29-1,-,CSTKTGGRDEQYF,TGCAGCACGAAGACAGGAGGACGGGACGAGCAGTACTTC
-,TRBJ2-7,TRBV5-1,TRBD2,CASRTSGDSYEQYF,TGCGCCAGCCGAACTAGCGGTGACTCCTACGAGCAGTACTTC